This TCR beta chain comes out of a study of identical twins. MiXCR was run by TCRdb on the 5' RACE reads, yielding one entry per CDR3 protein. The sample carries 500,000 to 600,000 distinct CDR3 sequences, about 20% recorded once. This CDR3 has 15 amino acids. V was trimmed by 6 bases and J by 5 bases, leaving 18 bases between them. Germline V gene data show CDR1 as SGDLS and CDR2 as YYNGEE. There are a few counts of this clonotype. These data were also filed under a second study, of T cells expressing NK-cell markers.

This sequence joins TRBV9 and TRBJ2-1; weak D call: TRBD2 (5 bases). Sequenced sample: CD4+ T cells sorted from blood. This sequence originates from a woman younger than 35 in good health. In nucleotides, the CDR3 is TGTGCCAGCAAATTGGATTTGAACGGGAACAATGAGCAGTTCTTC. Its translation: CASKLDLNGNNEQFF.